These 22 T cell receptor beta chains share one sample of origin, sequenced in a study of siplizumab effects on memory and regulatory T cells. Some clones are missing from TCRdb's copy, which holds only in-frame ones; the method was immunoSEQ multiplex PCR. The top ten clones hold around 1.8% of a sample with fewer than 70,000 clones, over 70% of them seen once. Sequencing input: Tregs sorted from blood. These TCRs come from a human donor in good health.

This sequence joins TRBV5-4 and TRBJ2-2, with D uncertain. Germline V gene sequence: CDR1 SGHNT, CDR2 YYREEE (reference sequence). The CDR3 is 11 amino acids. V was trimmed by 5 bases and J by 1 base, leaving 0 bases between them. CDR3 sequence (DNA): TGTGCCAGCAGGAACACCGGGGAGCTGTTTTTT. Translated, it gives CASRNTGELFF.

V usage is TRBV5-4 and J usage is TRBJ2-7; the D gene is possibly TRBD2 (5 bases). The CDR3 covers 15 residues. Germline CDR1 and CDR2: SGHNT and YYREEE (reference sequence). Trimming left V 4 bases short and J 0 bases short, with 14 bases between. CDR3 nucleotides: TGTGCCAGCAGCCAAGCAGCGGTGAGCTCCTACGAGCAGTACTTC. Residues: CASSQAAVSSYEQYF.

The gene calls are TRBV14 and TRBJ1-1; D unresolved. V was clipped by 4 bases and J by 0 bases, with 9 bases between them. Germline assignment: CDR1 SGHDN and CDR2 FVKESK. This CDR3 spans 14 amino acids. The CDR3, as DNA: TGTGCCAGCAGCCTGAACGCAGTGAACACTGAAGCTTTCTTT. The encoded protein is CASSLNAVNTEAFF.

V usage is TRBV13 and J usage is TRBJ1-6; 7 bases map to TRBD1. The length of the CDR3 is 16 residues. The V gene end was trimmed by 2 bases and the J gene end by 2 bases; junction bases not matched to a gene: 3. CDR1 is PRHDT, CDR2 FYEKMQ, per germline (reference sequence). The CDR3 loop is CASSLMGTAYNSPLHF. For the CDR3, the DNA is TGTGCCAGCAGCTTAATGGGGACAGCCTATAATTCACCCCTCCACTTT.

The gene calls are TRBV9 and TRBJ2-4; D remains unclear. Trimming pared 4 bases from V and 2 bases from J, leaving 13 bases between. CDR1 and CDR2 (germline): SGDLS, YYNGEE. This CDR3 is 15 amino acids long. The CDR3: CASSQTGVSKNIQYF. DNA of the CDR3: TGTGCCAGCAGCCAGACGGGCGTTTCCAAAAACATTCAGTACTTC.

This chain connects TRBV4-3 to TRBJ1-2, with D possibly TRBD1 on 6 matching bases. CDR3 length equals 15 residues. V was cut by 4 bases and J by 4 bases, with 16 bases left in between. In germline, CDR1 is LGHNA, CDR2 YSLEER. The CDR3 DNA sequence: TGCGCCAGCAGCCCAAACAGGGTACACGGCTATGGCTACACCTTC. Its protein is CASSPNRVHGYGYTF.

The V call is TRBV7-9, the J call TRBJ1-5, with a weak D call TRBD1 (5 bases). The CDR3 totals 16 residues. Trimming stripped 0 bases from V and 5 bases from J, with 14 bases between. Germline loops: CDR1 SEHNR, CDR2 FQNEAQ (reference sequence). CDR3 sequence: CASSLAPGRGYQPQHF. The CDR3 DNA reads as TGTGCCAGCAGCTTAGCGCCAGGGAGAGGGTATCAGCCCCAGCATTTT.

This clone was observed a few times. J is TRBJ2-3 and V is TRBV27, with 14 bases lining up with TRBD2. V dropped 6 bases and J dropped 4; count of bases not matched to a gene: 9. This CDR3 region has 17 residues. CDR1 MNHEY and CDR2 SMNVEV come from the germline V gene (reference sequence). This chain's CDR3 is CASRVGGLAGGPDTQYF. As DNA, the CDR3 is TGTGCCAGCAGAGTTGGAGGACTAGCGGGAGGCCCAGATACGCAGTATTTT.

The chain joins TRBV7-2 to TRBJ1-4, with 7 bases aligning to TRBD1. CDR3 length equals 15 residues. The germline CDR1 and CDR2 sequences are SGHTA and FQGNSA. V shed 5 bases and J 3 bases; nucleotides not matched to a gene: 6. The CDR3 DNA follows: TGTGCCAGCAGCATACGACAGGGATCTAATGAAAAACTGTTTTTT. Encoded protein: CASSIRQGSNEKLFF.

This clone was seen only a few times. The chain couples TRBV7-9 to TRBJ1-1, with D unclear. CDR3 length: 13 amino acids. V lost 8 bases and J lost 1, with 11 bases in between. Germline values: CDR1 SEHNR, CDR2 FQNEAQ (reference sequence). The CDR3 bases are TGTGCCAGCGTTCGAGATCGGAACACTGAAGCTTTCTTT. Residues: CASVRDRNTEAFF.

A remark on this clone: A single base separates this from a much larger clone, so it may be a read error. The chain links TRBV5-4 to TRBJ2-3; 8 nucleotides match TRBD1. The germline CDR1 and CDR2 sequences are SGHNT and YYREEE (reference sequence). Trimming cost V 3 bases and J 5 bases; bases outside gene matches: 11. This CDR3 is 16 amino acids long. This CDR3 is CASSSGTGKGIDTQYF. DNA for the CDR3: TGTGCCAGCAGCTCCGGGACAGGCAAGGGCATAGATACGCAGTATTTT.

V and J are TRBV20-1 and TRBJ2-7; no definite D call. CDR1 is DFQATT, CDR2 SNEGSKA, per germline (reference sequence). Trimming pared 6 bases from V and 3 bases from J, leaving 6 bases between. This CDR3 spans 10 amino acids. The CDR3 DNA is TGCAGTGCGCTGAACTACGAGCAGTACTTC. The encoded protein is CSALNYEQYF.

V and J are TRBV27 and TRBJ2-7; maybe TRBD2 (7 bases). Germline values: CDR1 MNHEY, CDR2 SMNVEV (reference sequence). Trimming removed 4 bases from V and 2 bases from J, with 15 bases in between. This CDR3 comprises 15 residues. The CDR3 here is CASSSRGGGPYEQYF. The CDR3 nucleotides read TGTGCCAGCAGTTCTAGGGGAGGGGGACCCTACGAGCAGTACTTC.

The chain employs TRBV7-3 and TRBJ1-2; D ambiguous. Germline V gives CDR1 SGHTA, CDR2 FQGTGA. This CDR3 region has 16 residues. Trimming shortened V by 2 bases and J by 8 bases, and 21 bases separated the two germline ends. CDR3 region: CASSLPGAEREGGYTF. CDR3 coding DNA: TGTGCCAGCAGCTTACCCGGCGCCGAGAGGGAGGGCGGCTACACCTTC. The full variable domain, with the rest looked up from reference TRBV7-3 and TRBJ1-2, is GAGVSQTPSNKVTEKGKYVELRCDPISGHTALYWYRQSLGQGPEFLIYFQGTGAADDSGLPNDRFFAVRPEGSVSTLKIQRTERGDSAVYLCASSLPGAEREGGYTFGSGTRLTVV.

The V gene is TRBV5-6, the J gene TRBJ2-1, with TRBD1 matching 7 bases. With 4 bases clipped from V and 3 bases from J, the junction kept 7 bases outside the gene matches. CDR3 length: 15 residues. The germline gives CDR1 SGHDT, CDR2 YYEEEE. The DNA of the CDR3 is TGTGCCAGCAGCCGGGACAGTTGGGACTACAATGAGCAGTTCTTC. Its translation is CASSRDSWDYNEQFF. Using reference TRBV5-6 and TRBJ2-1 for the parts outside the CDR3, the full variable domain is DAGVTQSPTHLIKTRGQQVTLRCSPKSGHDTVSWYQQALGQGPQFIFQYYEEEERQRGNFPDRFSGHQFPNYSSELNVNALLLGDSALYLCASSRDSWDYNEQFFGPGTRLTVL.

This sequence joins TRBV5-1 and TRBJ2-7; 9 bases line up with TRBD1. The CDR3 is 15 amino acids. The V segment lost 6 bases and the J segment 3 bases; nucleotides outside the gene matches: 10. Looked up from germline, CDR1 is SGHRS and CDR2 is YFSETQ. Here the CDR3 reads CASTKLQGASYEQYF. For the CDR3, the DNA is TGCGCCAGCACGAAACTACAGGGGGCTAGCTACGAGCAGTACTTC.

The CDR3 reads CASRPGTSGNTGELFF. CDR3 nucleotides: TGTGCCAGCAGGCCCGGGACTAGCGGGAACACCGGGGAGCTGTTTTTT. V and J are TRBV5-5 and TRBJ2-2, with 11 bases fitting TRBD2. The CDR3 has 16 residues. The germline gives CDR1 SGHKS, CDR2 YYEKEE (reference sequence). The ends lost 5 bases at V and 1 base at J; junction bases unmatched: 4.

The chain carries TRBV2 and TRBJ2-5, with TRBD1 as a possible D gene (5 bases). V shed 2 bases and J shed 2 bases, with 12 bases lying between them. Germline V lookup: CDR1 SNHLY, CDR2 FYNNEI. This CDR3 has 15 residues. CDR3 DNA sequence: TGTGCCAGCAGTGAAAGGCTAGACAGACAAGAGACCCAGTACTTC. It encodes CASSERLDRQETQYF.

The rearrangement links TRBV2 to TRBJ1-2; 9 bases line up with TRBD1. Germline V lookup: CDR1 SNHLY, CDR2 FYNNEI. V gave up 4 bases and J gave up 3 bases; unmatched junction bases: 3. The CDR3 length is 14 residues. CDR3 nucleotide sequence: TGTGCCAGCAGTGTGGACAGGGGAGACTATGGCTACACCTTC. Protein: CASSVDRGDYGYTF.

There are a few counts of this clone. This chain links TRBV5-1 with TRBJ2-5, with D tentatively TRBD1 (6 bases). Germline V lookup: CDR1 SGHRS, CDR2 YFSETQ. The ends were cut back, 3 bases at V and 1 base at J, with 10 bases in the middle. This CDR3 spans 14 amino acids. The CDR3 DNA reads TGCGCCAGCAGCTCTGGACAGTTCCAAGAGACCCAGTACTTC. Translation gives CASSSGQFQETQYF.

The V gene is TRBV29-1, the J gene TRBJ2-1, with 10 bases matching TRBD2. Germline CDR1 and CDR2: SQVTM and ANQGSEA. V was pared by 5 bases and J by 7 bases, with 8 bases of the junction left unmatched. This CDR3 is 14 amino acids long. The CDR3 region has the DNA TGCAGCGTTTGGCTAGCGGGAGTGTATAATGAGCAGTTCTTC. This gives the protein CSVWLAGVYNEQFF.

This chain connects TRBV9 to TRBJ2-6; the match to TRBD1 covers 8 bases. With V trimmed by 4 bases and J by 0 bases, 9 bases remained unmatched. The germline gives CDR1 SGDLS, CDR2 YYNGEE. This CDR3 has 18 amino acids. The DNA for the CDR3 is TGTGCCAGCAGCTCGCCAGGGGGCATTCCCTCTGGGGCCAACGTCCTGACTTTC. It codes for CASSSPGGIPSGANVLTF.